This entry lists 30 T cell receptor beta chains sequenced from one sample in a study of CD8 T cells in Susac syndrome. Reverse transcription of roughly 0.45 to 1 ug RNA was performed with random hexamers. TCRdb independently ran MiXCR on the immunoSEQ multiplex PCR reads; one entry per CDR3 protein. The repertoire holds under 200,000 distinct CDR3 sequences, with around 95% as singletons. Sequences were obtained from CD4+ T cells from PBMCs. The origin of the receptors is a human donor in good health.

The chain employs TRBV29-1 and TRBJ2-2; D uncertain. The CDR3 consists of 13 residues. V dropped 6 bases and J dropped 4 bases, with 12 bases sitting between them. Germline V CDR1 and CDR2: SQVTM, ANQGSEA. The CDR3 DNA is TGCAGCGTCCATGGCCAGGTCACCGGGGAGCTGTTTTTT. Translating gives CSVHGQVTGELFF.

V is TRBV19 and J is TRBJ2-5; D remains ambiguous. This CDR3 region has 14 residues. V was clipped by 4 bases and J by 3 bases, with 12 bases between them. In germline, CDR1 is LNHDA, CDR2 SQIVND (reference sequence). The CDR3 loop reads CASSTPWSKETQYF. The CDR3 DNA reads TGTGCCAGTAGTACCCCATGGAGCAAAGAGACCCAGTACTTC.

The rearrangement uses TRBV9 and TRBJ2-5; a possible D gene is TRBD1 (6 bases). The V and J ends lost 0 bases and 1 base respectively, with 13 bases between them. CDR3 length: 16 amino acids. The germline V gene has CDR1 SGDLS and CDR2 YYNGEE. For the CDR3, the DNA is TGTGCCAGCAGCGTAGCGACAGGTCCCGGCCAAGAGACCCAGTACTTC. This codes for CASSVATGPGQETQYF.

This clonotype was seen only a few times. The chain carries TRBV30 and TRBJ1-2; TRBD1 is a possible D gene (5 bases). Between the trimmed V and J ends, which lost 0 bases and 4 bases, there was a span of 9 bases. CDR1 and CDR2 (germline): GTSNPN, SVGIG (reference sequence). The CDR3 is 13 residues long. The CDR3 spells CAWSVQGGYGYTF. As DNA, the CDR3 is TGTGCCTGGAGTGTTCAGGGTGGCTATGGCTACACCTTC.

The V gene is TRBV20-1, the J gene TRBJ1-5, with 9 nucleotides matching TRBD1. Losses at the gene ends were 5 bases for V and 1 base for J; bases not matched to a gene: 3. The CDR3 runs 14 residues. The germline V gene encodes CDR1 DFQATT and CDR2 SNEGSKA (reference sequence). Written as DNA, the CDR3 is TGCAGTGCTCAACAGGGGGCCAGCAATCAGCCCCAGCATTTT. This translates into CSAQQGASNQPQHF.

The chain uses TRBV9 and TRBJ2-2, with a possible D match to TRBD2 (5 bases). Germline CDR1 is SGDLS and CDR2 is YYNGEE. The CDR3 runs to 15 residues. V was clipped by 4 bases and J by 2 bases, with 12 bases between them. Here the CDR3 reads CASSPRTGNTGELFF. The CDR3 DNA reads TGTGCCAGCAGCCCCCGGACGGGAAACACCGGGGAGCTGTTTTTT.

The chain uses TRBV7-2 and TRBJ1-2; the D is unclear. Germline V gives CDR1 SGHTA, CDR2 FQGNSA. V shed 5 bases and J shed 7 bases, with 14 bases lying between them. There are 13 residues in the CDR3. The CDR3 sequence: CASSRREKPGYTF. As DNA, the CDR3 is TGTGCCAGCAGCCGCCGGGAAAAACCTGGCTACACCTTC.

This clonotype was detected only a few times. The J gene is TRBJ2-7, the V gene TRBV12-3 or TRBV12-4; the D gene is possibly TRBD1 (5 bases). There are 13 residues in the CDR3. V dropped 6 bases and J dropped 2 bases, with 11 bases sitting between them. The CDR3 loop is CASRKQETYEQYF. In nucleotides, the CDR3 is TGTGCCAGCAGGAAACAGGAGACCTACGAGCAGTACTTC.

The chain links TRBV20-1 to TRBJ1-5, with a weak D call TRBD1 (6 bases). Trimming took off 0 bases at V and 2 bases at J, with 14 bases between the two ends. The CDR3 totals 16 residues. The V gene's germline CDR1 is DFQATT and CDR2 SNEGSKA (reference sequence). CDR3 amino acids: CSARDEGGRRNQPQHF. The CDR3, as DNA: TGCAGTGCTAGAGATGAGGGGGGTCGGCGCAATCAGCCCCAGCATTTT.

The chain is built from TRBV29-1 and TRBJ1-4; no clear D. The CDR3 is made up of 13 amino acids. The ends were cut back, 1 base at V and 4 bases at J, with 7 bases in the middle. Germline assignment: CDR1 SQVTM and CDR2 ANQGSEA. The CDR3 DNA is TGCAGCGTTGAAGGGGCGGGTAATGAAAAACTGTTTTTT. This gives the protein CSVEGAGNEKLFF.

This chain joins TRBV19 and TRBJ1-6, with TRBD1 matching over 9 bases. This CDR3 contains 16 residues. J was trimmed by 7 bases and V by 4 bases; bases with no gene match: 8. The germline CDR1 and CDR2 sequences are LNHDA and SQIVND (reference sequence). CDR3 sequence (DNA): TGTGCCAGTAGTAAGCTTCGGACAGGGGAGAATTCACCCCTCCACTTT. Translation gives CASSKLRTGENSPLHF.

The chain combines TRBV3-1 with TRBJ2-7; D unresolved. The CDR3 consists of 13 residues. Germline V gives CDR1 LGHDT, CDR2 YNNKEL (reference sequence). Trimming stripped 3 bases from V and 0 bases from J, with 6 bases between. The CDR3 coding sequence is TGTGCCAGCAGCCACTCCAGCTCCTACGAGCAGTACTTC. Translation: CASSHSSSYEQYF.

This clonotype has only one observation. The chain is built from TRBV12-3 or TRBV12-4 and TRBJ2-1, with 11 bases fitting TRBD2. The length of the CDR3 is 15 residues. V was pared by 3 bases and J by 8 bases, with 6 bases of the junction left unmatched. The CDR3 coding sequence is TGTGCCAGCAGTTTTAGCGGGGGGGCCGGAGATGAGCAGTTCTTC. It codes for CASSFSGGAGDEQFF.

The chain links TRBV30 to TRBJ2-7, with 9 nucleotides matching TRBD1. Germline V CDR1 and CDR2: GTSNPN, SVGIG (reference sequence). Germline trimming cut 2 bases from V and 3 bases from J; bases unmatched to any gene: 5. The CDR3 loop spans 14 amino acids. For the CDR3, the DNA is TGTGCCTGGAGTACGGGACAGGGAAACTACGAGCAGTACTTC. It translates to CAWSTGQGNYEQYF. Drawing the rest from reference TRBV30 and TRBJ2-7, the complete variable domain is SQTIHQWPATLVQPVGSPLSLECTVEGTSNPNLYWYRQAAGRGLQLLFYSVGIGQISSEVPQNLSASRPQDRQFILSSKKLLLSDSGFYLCAWSTGQGNYEQYFGPGTRLTVT.

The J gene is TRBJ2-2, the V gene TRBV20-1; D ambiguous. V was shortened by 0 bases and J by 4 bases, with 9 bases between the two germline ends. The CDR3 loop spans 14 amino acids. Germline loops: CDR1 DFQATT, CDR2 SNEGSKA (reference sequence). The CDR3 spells CSARDSSRTGELFF. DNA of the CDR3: TGCAGTGCTAGAGACTCCTCGCGCACCGGGGAGCTGTTTTTT.

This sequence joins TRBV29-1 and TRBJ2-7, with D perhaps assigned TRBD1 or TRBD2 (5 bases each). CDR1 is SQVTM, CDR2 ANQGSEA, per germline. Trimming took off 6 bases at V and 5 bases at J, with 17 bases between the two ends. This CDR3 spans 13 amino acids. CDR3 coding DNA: TGCAGCGTGTCCGGGACCATTTCGAACGAGCAGTACTTC. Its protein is CSVSGTISNEQYF.

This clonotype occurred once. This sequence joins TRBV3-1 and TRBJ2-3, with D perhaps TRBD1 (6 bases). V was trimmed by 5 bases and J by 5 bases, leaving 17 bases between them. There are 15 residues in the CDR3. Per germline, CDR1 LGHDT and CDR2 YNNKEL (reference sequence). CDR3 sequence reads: CASSLRQVGRDTQYF. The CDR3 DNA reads TGTGCCAGCAGCTTGCGACAGGTCGGTAGAGATACGCAGTATTTT.

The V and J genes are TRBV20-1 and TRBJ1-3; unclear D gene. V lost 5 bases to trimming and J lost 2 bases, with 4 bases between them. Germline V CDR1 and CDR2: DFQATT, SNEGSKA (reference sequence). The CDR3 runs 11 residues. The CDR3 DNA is TGCAGTGCTCAACCTGGAAACACCATATATTTT. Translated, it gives CSAQPGNTIYF.

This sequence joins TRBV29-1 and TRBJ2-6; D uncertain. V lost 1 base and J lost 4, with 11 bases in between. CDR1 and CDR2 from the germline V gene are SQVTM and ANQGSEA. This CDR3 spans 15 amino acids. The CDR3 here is CSVEAVGAGANVLTF. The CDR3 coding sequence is TGCAGCGTTGAAGCAGTAGGAGCGGGGGCCAACGTCCTGACTTTC.

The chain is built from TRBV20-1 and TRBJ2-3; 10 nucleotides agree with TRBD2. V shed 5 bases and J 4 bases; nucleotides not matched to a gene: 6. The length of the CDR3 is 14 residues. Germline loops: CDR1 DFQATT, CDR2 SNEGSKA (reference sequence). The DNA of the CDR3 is TGCAGTGCTCAAAGCGGGGGGGCCGCAGATACGCAGTATTTT. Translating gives CSAQSGGAADTQYF.

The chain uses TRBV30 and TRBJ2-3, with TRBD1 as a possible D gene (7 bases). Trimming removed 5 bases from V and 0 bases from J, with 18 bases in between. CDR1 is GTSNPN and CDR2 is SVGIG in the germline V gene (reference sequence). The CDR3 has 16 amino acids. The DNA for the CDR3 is TGTGCCTGGGGGGGGCTGGGACAGCGGAGCACAGATACGCAGTATTTT. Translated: CAWGGLGQRSTDTQYF.

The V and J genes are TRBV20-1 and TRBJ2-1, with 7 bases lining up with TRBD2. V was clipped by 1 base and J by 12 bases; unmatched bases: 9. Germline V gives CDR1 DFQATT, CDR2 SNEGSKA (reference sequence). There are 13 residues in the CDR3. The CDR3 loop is CSARAPGRVGQFF. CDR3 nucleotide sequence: TGCAGTGCTAGAGCCCCAGGGAGGGTGGGGCAGTTCTTC.

The CDR3, as DNA: TGTGCCTGGAATTGGTTTGGGGGGAATGGCTACACCTTC. It yields the protein CAWNWFGGNGYTF. V and J are TRBV30 and TRBJ1-2, with a tentative D call TRBD1 (5 bases). The length of the CDR3 is 13 residues. Germline CDR1 and CDR2: GTSNPN and SVGIG (reference sequence). The V and J ends lost 4 bases and 6 bases respectively, with 15 bases between them.

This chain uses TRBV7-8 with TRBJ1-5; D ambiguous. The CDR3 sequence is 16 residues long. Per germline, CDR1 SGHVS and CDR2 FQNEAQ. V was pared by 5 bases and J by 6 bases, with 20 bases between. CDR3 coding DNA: TGTGCCAGCAGCCTTGAGCCGGGGATCGTGAGTCAGCCCCAGCATTTT. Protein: CASSLEPGIVSQPQHF.

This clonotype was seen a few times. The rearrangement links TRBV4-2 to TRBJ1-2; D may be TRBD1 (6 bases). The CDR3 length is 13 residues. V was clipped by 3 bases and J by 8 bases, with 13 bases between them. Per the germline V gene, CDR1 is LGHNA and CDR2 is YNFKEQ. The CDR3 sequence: CASSQVGARGYTF. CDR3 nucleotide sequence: TGTGCCAGCAGCCAGGTGGGGGCGCGAGGCTACACCTTC.

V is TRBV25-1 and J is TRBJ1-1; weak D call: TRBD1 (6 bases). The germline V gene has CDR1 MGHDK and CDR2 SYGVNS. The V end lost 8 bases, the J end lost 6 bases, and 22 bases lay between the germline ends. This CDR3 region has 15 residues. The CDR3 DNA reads TGTGCCAGCCAGATCTCCAGGGACACGGATGCTGAAGCTTTCTTT. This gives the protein CASQISRDTDAEAFF.

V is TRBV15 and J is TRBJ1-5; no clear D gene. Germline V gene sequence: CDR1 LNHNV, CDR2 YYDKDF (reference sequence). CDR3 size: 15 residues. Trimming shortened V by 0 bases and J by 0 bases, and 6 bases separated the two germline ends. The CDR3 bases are TGTGCCACCAGCAGAGACAGTCATAGCAATCAGCCCCAGCATTTT. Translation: CATSRDSHSNQPQHF.

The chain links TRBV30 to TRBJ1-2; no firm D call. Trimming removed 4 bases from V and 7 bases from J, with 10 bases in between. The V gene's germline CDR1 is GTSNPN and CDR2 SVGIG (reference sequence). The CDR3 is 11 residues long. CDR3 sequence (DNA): TGTGCCTGGAAGGGCGCGGGTGGCTACACCTTC. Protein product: CAWKGAGGYTF.

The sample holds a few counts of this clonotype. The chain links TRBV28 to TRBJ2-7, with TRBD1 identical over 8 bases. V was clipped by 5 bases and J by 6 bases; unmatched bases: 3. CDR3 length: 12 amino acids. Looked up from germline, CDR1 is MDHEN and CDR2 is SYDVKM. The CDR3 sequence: CASSLQGGEQYF. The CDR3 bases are TGTGCCAGCAGTCTACAGGGGGGCGAGCAGTACTTC. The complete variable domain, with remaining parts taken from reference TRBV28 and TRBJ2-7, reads DVKVTQSSRYLVKRTGEKVFLECVQDMDHENMFWYRQDPGLGLRLIYFSYDVKMKEKGDIPEGYSVSREKKERFSLILESASTNQTSMYLCASSLQGGEQYFGPGTRLTVT.

CDR3 nucleotides: TGTGCCAGCAGCCCACGGGACAGGAGGAACGAGCAGTACTTC. This gives the protein CASSPRDRRNEQYF. This sequence joins TRBV7-9 and TRBJ2-7; 8 bases agree with TRBD1. V shed 5 bases, J shed 5 bases, and the junction held 8 bases outside the gene matches. CDR3 length: 14 residues. Per germline, CDR1 SEHNR and CDR2 FQNEAQ (reference sequence).